This TCR beta chain originates from a study of cytomegalovirus exposure and HLA in healthy donors. The PCR made use of 60 Vbeta and 13 Jbeta primers. TCRdb's copy holds only in-frame clones and misses some; the assay was immunoSEQ multiplex PCR. The sample yields tens of thousands of clones, less than 80% seen once. The V end was cut by 3 bases, the J end by 7 bases, with 14 bases between. In germline, CDR1 is SGHTS, CDR2 YDEGEE. The CDR3 is made up of 14 amino acids. This chain links TRBV5-8 with TRBJ1-5; D is ambiguous. The specimen was PBMCs. This receptor was obtained from a woman in her forties or fifties in good health and CMV-seropositive. In DNA, the CDR3 is TGTGCCAGCAGCTCGAAACGGCTCGGGCAGCCCCAGCATTTT. Encoded protein: CASSSKRLGQPQHF.